The next 17 T cell receptor beta chains were all read from a single sample in a study of blood T cell repertoires in COVID-19. The assay was immunoSEQ multiplex PCR, and TCRdb's table has in-frame clones only and misses some. The repertoire has tens of thousands of clones, approximately 90% of them found once; the top ten carry roughly 10%. The sample taken for sequencing was peripheral blood. These TCRs come from a human donor in a cohort sampled during active COVID-19.

The genes are TRBV27 and TRBJ2-6; TRBD1 might be the D (5 bases). The CDR3 sequence is 15 residues long. Germline values: CDR1 MNHEY, CDR2 SMNVEV (reference sequence). Trimming pared 5 bases from V and 6 bases from J, leaving 14 bases between. CDR3 DNA sequence: TGTGCCAGCAGTATAACAGGTACCAAGGCCAACGTCCTGACTTTC. Translation: CASSITGTKANVLTF.

The chain combines TRBV9 with TRBJ2-5; D might be TRBD2 (6 bases). V was cut by 3 bases and J by 4 bases, with 16 bases left in between. Germline CDR1 and CDR2: SGDLS and YYNGEE. The CDR3 is made up of 15 amino acids. As DNA, the CDR3 is TGTGCCAGCAGCGCCGGGCGGGGCGAAGGAGAGACCCAGTACTTC. Translated, it gives CASSAGRGEGETQYF. Looking up the rest from reference TRBV9 and TRBJ2-5 gives the full variable domain: DSGVTQTPKHLITATGQRVTLRCSPRSGDLSVYWYQQSLDQGLQFLIQYYNGEERAKGNILERFSAQQFPDLHSELNLSSLELGDSALYFCASSAGRGEGETQYFGPGTRLLVL.

The gene calls are TRBV3-1 (or the pseudogene TRBV3-2) and TRBJ1-3; maybe TRBD1 (5 bases). The CDR3 has 15 amino acids. With 4 bases removed from V and 4 bases from J, the gap between germline ends came to 14 bases. Germline CDR1 and CDR2: LGHDT and YNNKEL (reference sequence). The CDR3 loop reads CASSPSDRVGNTIYF. The CDR3, as DNA: TGTGCCAGCAGCCCCTCAGACAGAGTCGGAAACACCATATATTTT.

The chain recombines TRBV13 with TRBJ2-7, with D tentatively TRBD2 (7 bases). CDR1 is PRHDT and CDR2 is FYEKMQ in the germline V gene (reference sequence). Between the trimmed V and J ends, which lost 0 bases and 6 bases, there was a span of 18 bases. This CDR3 is 16 amino acids long. CDR3 in amino acids: CASSLGGGTGASEQYF. As DNA, the CDR3 is TGTGCCAGCAGCTTAGGCGGGGGGACGGGGGCGTCCGAGCAGTACTTC.

This clone appeared once. The rearrangement links TRBV25-1 to TRBJ2-1; 8 bases line up with TRBD2. The CDR3 is 16 residues long. Germline CDR1 is MGHDK and CDR2 is SYGVNS. J lost 0 bases, V lost 1 base, and 2 bases had no gene match. This CDR3 reads CASSESLADSYNEQFF. CDR3 DNA: TGTGCCAGCAGTGAATCACTAGCGGACTCCTACAATGAGCAGTTCTTC. The complete variable domain, with remaining parts taken from reference TRBV25-1 and TRBJ2-1, reads EADIYQTPRYLVIGTGKKITLECSQTMGHDKMYWYQQDPGMELHLIHYSYGVNSTEKGDLSSESTVSRIRTEHFPLTLESARPSHTSQYLCASSESLADSYNEQFFGPGTRLTVL.

The chain links TRBV4-2 to TRBJ2-1; 9 nucleotides agree with TRBD2. V gave up 0 bases and J gave up 7 bases; unmatched junction bases: 10. Per germline, CDR1 LGHNA and CDR2 YNFKEQ. The CDR3 has 17 amino acids. The DNA of the CDR3 is TGTGCCAGCAGCCAAGATCCCCTAGCGGGAACAAGAAATGAGCAGTTCTTC. As protein: CASSQDPLAGTRNEQFF.

This clone was detected a few times. The chain has TRBV5-4 and TRBJ2-2, with 8 bases lining up with TRBD2. Germline CDR1 reads SGHNT; CDR2 reads YYREEE (reference sequence). V shed 4 bases and J 4 bases; nucleotides not matched to a gene: 6. This CDR3 is 15 amino acids long. CDR3 in DNA: TGTGCCAGCAGCATCGATAGCGGGGCCACCGGGGAGCTGTTTTTT. This gives the protein CASSIDSGATGELFF.

J is TRBJ2-3 and V is TRBV5-4, with 9 positions matching TRBD2. The V gene's germline CDR1 is SGHNT and CDR2 YYREEE (reference sequence). This CDR3 is built from 16 residues. After removal of 4 bases from V and 4 bases from J, the junction contained 10 bases not matched to a gene. The CDR3 DNA is TGTGCCAGCAGCGCCGGGACTAGCCAGGGTGCAGATACGCAGTATTTT. It specifies CASSAGTSQGADTQYF.

The V and J genes are TRBV30 and TRBJ1-5, with 8 bases identical to TRBD1. The V segment lost 5 bases and the J segment 2 bases; nucleotides outside the gene matches: 2. Germline CDR1 reads GTSNPN; CDR2 reads SVGIG (reference sequence). The CDR3 is made up of 13 amino acids. As DNA, the CDR3 is TGTGCCTGGGCGACAGGGGGCAATCAGCCCCAGCATTTT. Its translation: CAWATGGNQPQHF.

The rearrangement links TRBV4-2 to TRBJ2-1, with 11 bases that match TRBD2. Looked up from germline, CDR1 is LGHNA and CDR2 is YNFKEQ. This CDR3 is 17 amino acids long. The V and J ends lost 2 bases and 4 bases, in that order; junction bases with no gene match: 7. In DNA, the CDR3 is TGTGCCAGCAGCCAAAAGACTAGCGGGGTAGATTACAATGAGCAGTTCTTC. Translation: CASSQKTSGVDYNEQFF.

This chain links TRBV18 with TRBJ1-2, with TRBD1 identical over 9 bases. Trimming cost V 0 bases and J 2 bases; bases outside gene matches: 10. In germline, CDR1 is KGHSH, CDR2 LQKENI. The CDR3 runs 18 residues. The CDR3 loop is CASSPPLSPGQGNYGYTF. CDR3 DNA sequence: TGTGCCAGCTCACCACCTCTTAGCCCGGGACAGGGAAACTATGGCTACACCTTC. Supplemented by reference TRBV18 and TRBJ1-2, the full variable domain reads NAGVMQNPRHLVRRRGQEARLRCSPMKGHSHVYWYRQLPEEGLKFMVYLQKENIIDESGMPKERFSAEFPKEGPSILRIQQVVRGDSAAYFCASSPPLSPGQGNYGYTFGSGTRLTVV.

The gene calls are TRBV2 and TRBJ2-1; D may be TRBD1 (5 bases). Germline V gives CDR1 SNHLY, CDR2 FYNNEI. The V and J ends lost 7 bases and 10 bases respectively, with 23 bases between them. This CDR3 contains 15 residues. CDR3 nucleotide sequence: TGTGCCAGCATGAGTGGGGCCCCCGTACAATGGGAGCAGTTCTTC. Protein: CASMSGAPVQWEQFF.

The CDR3 region is CASSRDRAGELFF. CDR3 bases: TGCGCCAGCAGCAGGGACAGGGCCGGGGAGCTGTTTTTT. This chain uses TRBV5-1 with TRBJ2-2; TRBD1 matches at 9 bases. With V trimmed by 4 bases and J by 6 bases, 1 base remained unmatched. The CDR3 is 13 residues long. The germline CDR1 and CDR2 sequences are SGHRS and YFSETQ.

This clone was counted a single time. A junction end diverges from the germline sequence, so it may reflect a read error. The rearrangement uses TRBV20-1 and TRBJ2-5; D is uncertain. This CDR3 spans 11 amino acids. The germline CDR1 and CDR2 sequences are DFQATT and SNEGSKA (reference sequence). CDR3 protein: CSARDNEPQYF. The CDR3 DNA reads as TGCAGTGCAAGAGACAACGAGCCCCAGTACTTC.

This clone was counted a few times. The chain is built from TRBV5-1 and TRBJ2-7; 8 bases agree with TRBD2. Germline V gene lookup returns CDR1 SGHRS and CDR2 YFSETQ. Losses at the gene ends were 0 bases for V and 0 bases for J; bases not matched to a gene: 5. There are 16 residues in the CDR3. The CDR3 sequence: CASSLVPAGASYEQYF. The CDR3 DNA follows: TGCGCCAGCAGCTTGGTTCCAGCGGGGGCCTCCTACGAGCAGTACTTC.

The V gene is TRBV7-9, the J gene TRBJ2-1; D might be TRBD1 (6 bases). The CDR3 is 13 amino acids. Germline loops: CDR1 SEHNR, CDR2 FQNEAQ (reference sequence). V lost 4 bases to trimming and J lost 7 bases, with 11 bases between them. The CDR3 spells CASSSKDRNEQFF. The CDR3 DNA sequence: TGTGCCAGCAGCTCAAAAGACAGGAATGAGCAGTTCTTC.

CDR3 sequence reads: CASSPGIPYNEQFF. The DNA of the CDR3 is TGTGCCAGCAGTCCGGGGATTCCGTACAATGAGCAGTTCTTC. This chain links TRBV7-9 with TRBJ2-1, with D maybe TRBD2 (5 bases). Germline V lookup: CDR1 SEHNR, CDR2 FQNEAQ (reference sequence). Trimming took 6 bases from V and 4 from J, leaving 13 bases between them. This CDR3 comprises 14 residues. Combining the CDR3 with reference TRBV7-9 and TRBJ2-1 gives the whole variable domain DTGVSQNPRHKITKRGQNVTFRCDPISEHNRLYWYRQTLGQGPEFLTYFQNEAQLEKSRLLSDRFSAERPKGSFSTLEIQRTEQGDSAMYLCASSPGIPYNEQFFGPGTRLTVL.